The following is a T cell receptor beta chain sequence with its context. Its target is unknown. The data stem from a study of shared clonotypes between healthy human individuals. In the naive CD8 group, cells lacked CD45RO and were positively selected for CCR7, so terminally differentiated effector memory CD45RA+ cells were left out. V was pared by 1 base and J by 7 bases, with 11 bases between. Germline V gives CDR1 MNHEY, CDR2 SVGAGI. CDR3 length: 14 amino acids. Findings of the study overall: Clonotype sharing across a few donors was observed for around 5% of naive CD4 clonotypes.

This was a deep-level run. This table comes from immunoSEQ multiplex PCR, and its TCRdb copy is limited to in-frame clones, with some not included. The sample lists some 2,000,000 clones; approximately 94% were seen once. The sample was naive CD8+ T cells sorted from blood. The sequence derives from a man younger than 35 in good health. The V gene is TRBV6-5, the J gene TRBJ1-5, with D maybe TRBD1 (5 bases). The CDR3 bases are TGTGCCAGCAGTTACTTGGGGGAGGGGCAGCCCCAGCATTTT. Translating it yields CASSYLGEGQPQHF.